This is a list of T cell receptor beta chains from one sample in a study of CD8 T cells in ankylosing spondylitis. TCRdb redid the calling of the 5' RACE reads with MiXCR, one entry per CDR3 protein. The repertoire includes roughly 97,000 distinct CDR3 sequences, roughly 8.7% of them detected once, and nearly 10% sits in the top ten. Material for sequencing was blood, either unsorted or a sorted T cell fraction (not recorded which). The receptors were sampled from a male donor with ankylosing spondylitis or in good health (not recorded which). The CDR3 runs from the conserved cysteine through the conserved F or W. The order of the fields is clone size, J gene, V gene, D gene, CDR3 protein, CDR3 DNA. D genes are given only for firm matches. Some rows mark clone size as missing; the rest say once, few, many or name a class of expanded clone.

>few|TRBJ1-1|TRBV10-3|NA
CAIRGGTEAFF
TGTGCCATCCGGGGGGGCACTGAAGCTTTCTTT
>NA|TRBJ1-5|TRBV4-3|NA
CASSQGGVGQPQHF
TGCGCCAGCAGCCAGGGGGGAGTGGGGCAGCCCCAGCATTTT
>NA|TRBJ1-5|TRBV28|NA
CASSLAGSGNQPQHF
TGTGCCAGCAGTTTAGCGGGGAGTGGCAATCAGCCCCAGCATTTT
>many|TRBJ2-3|TRBV7-8|NA
CASSLGPPDTQYF
TGTGCCAGCAGCTTAGGTCCCCCAGATACGCAGTATTTT
>many|TRBJ1-1|TRBV29-1|TRBD1
CSVDPTGVNTEAFF
TGCAGCGTTGACCCAACAGGGGTGAACACTGAAGCTTTCTTT
>many|TRBJ2-3|TRBV29-1|NA
CSVVPGSADTQYF
TGCAGCGTTGTTCCGGGGAGCGCAGATACGCAGTATTTT
>NA|TRBJ2-7|TRBV4-3|NA
CASSQDRGGVSYEQYF
TGCGCCAGCAGCCAAGATAGAGGGGGGGTTTCCTACGAGCAGTACTTC
>many|TRBJ2-4|TRBV10-3|NA
CAISSGRGLTAKNIQYF
TGTGCCATCAGCTCCGGCAGGGGATTGACGGCCAAAAACATTCAGTACTTC
>NA|TRBJ2-5|TRBV11-3|TRBD2
CASSPRLAGGPGETQYF
TGTGCCAGCAGCCCCCGACTAGCGGGGGGGCCGGGAGAGACCCAGTACTTC
>many|TRBJ2-1|TRBV4-2|TRBD2
CASSPLGTSGVYNEQFF
TGTGCCAGCAGCCCACTTGGGACTAGCGGAGTCTACAATGAGCAGTTCTTC
>NA|TRBJ1-5|TRBV6-2/TRBV6-3|TRBD1
CASSPPGGARPQHF
TGTGCCAGCAGCCCCCCAGGGGGGGCAAGGCCCCAGCATTTT
>NA|TRBJ2-2|TRBV7-9|NA
CASSSGLLTGELFF
TGTGCCAGCAGCTCGGGGCTACTCACCGGGGAGCTGTTTTTT
>many|TRBJ2-1|TRBV30|NA
CAWSRSWDEQFF
TGTGCCTGGAGTAGAAGTTGGGATGAGCAGTTCTTC
>NA|TRBJ2-1|TRBV7-8|NA
CASSLIRLFMDSEQFF
TGTGCCAGCAGCTTAATACGACTCTTCATGGACAGTGAGCAGTTCTTC
>many|TRBJ2-1|TRBV7-8|NA
CASSSGPGLTNEQFF
TGTGCCAGCAGCTCCGGGCCCGGACTAACTAATGAGCAGTTCTTC
>many|TRBJ2-1|TRBV20-1|TRBD2
CSASSAGTSGINEQFF
TGCAGTGCGTCGAGCGCCGGGACTAGCGGGATCAATGAGCAGTTCTTC
>many|TRBJ1-5|TRBV5-3|NA
CARRLPGYPLSQPQHF
TGTGCCAGAAGACTGCCGGGATACCCCCTCAGCCAGCCCCAGCATTTT
>many|TRBJ2-7|TRBV12-3/TRBV12-4|TRBD1
CASSRGQDRKYF
TGTGCCAGCAGCCGGGGACAGGATCGTAAGTACTTC